The 8 T cell receptor beta chains below all came from one sample that was sequenced in a study of blood T cell repertoires in COVID-19. Method: immunoSEQ multiplex PCR; TCRdb's copy keeps in-frame clones and lacks some. The data show around 55,000 clones, with around 83% seen just once and roughly 5.8% held by the top ten. The sequenced material came from peripheral blood. These receptors were collected from a human donor in a cohort sampled during active or convalescent COVID-19.

This chain joins TRBV19 and TRBJ1-1; D not certain. The ends were cut back, 4 bases at V and 0 bases at J, with 9 bases in the middle. The CDR3 contains 14 residues. In germline, CDR1 is LNHDA, CDR2 SQIVND (reference sequence). The CDR3 here is CASSNGEMNTEAFF. CDR3 sequence (DNA): TGTGCCAGTAGTAATGGGGAGATGAACACTGAAGCTTTCTTT.

The V and J genes are TRBV5-8 and TRBJ1-1, with D possibly matching TRBD1 (6 bases). The CDR3 is made up of 14 amino acids. CDR1 is SGHTS, CDR2 YDEGEE, per germline. Deletions cut 0 bases from V and 2 bases from J, with 8 bases between. The CDR3 region is CASSLGQANTEAFF. The CDR3, as DNA: TGTGCCAGCAGCTTGGGACAGGCTAACACTGAAGCTTTCTTT.

The gene calls are TRBV14 and TRBJ1-1, with D unresolved. Germline assignment: CDR1 SGHDN and CDR2 FVKESK. V was clipped by 0 bases and J by 6 bases, with 5 bases between them. CDR3 size: 12 residues. The CDR3 reads CASSQDRAEAFF. CDR3 sequence (DNA): TGTGCCAGCAGCCAAGATCGCGCTGAAGCTTTCTTT.

The V call is TRBV11-2, the J call TRBJ1-6; D is ambiguous. Trimming took off 1 base at V and 6 bases at J, with 4 bases between the two ends. Germline CDR1 and CDR2: SGHAT and FQNNGV. The CDR3 has 13 amino acids. CDR3 protein: CASSLGANSPLHF. The CDR3 DNA follows: TGTGCCAGCAGCTTAGGGGCTAATTCACCCCTCCACTTT.

In its sample, this clone was seen once. This chain uses TRBV5-1 with TRBJ2-7; 8 bases match TRBD2. This CDR3 is 16 amino acids long. V lost 0 bases to trimming and J lost 3 bases; unmatched junction nucleotides: 8. Germline CDR1 and CDR2: SGHRS and YFSETQ. CDR3 bases: TGCGCCAGCAGCTTGGGGGGGACTAGTAGGGGCTACGAGCAGTACTTC. Its protein product is CASSLGGTSRGYEQYF.

The chain has TRBV5-6 and TRBJ1-1; perhaps TRBD1 as D (6 bases). Germline V lookup: CDR1 SGHDT, CDR2 YYEEEE. The CDR3 has 15 residues. V gave up 3 bases and J gave up 5 bases, with 17 bases separating them. CDR3 region: CASSYQTGTRTEAFF. The CDR3 DNA reads as TGTGCCAGCAGCTACCAAACAGGGACGAGAACTGAAGCTTTCTTT.

The chain links TRBV19 to TRBJ1-5; weak D call: TRBD1 (6 bases). V gave up 1 base and J gave up 3 bases, with 13 bases separating them. This CDR3 has 16 amino acids. The germline CDR1 and CDR2 sequences are LNHDA and SQIVND (reference sequence). CDR3 sequence: CASSIGIQGHNQPQHF. The CDR3 bases are TGTGCCAGTAGTATAGGGATTCAGGGGCACAATCAGCCCCAGCATTTT.

This clone has only one observation. The genes are TRBV7-2 and TRBJ2-6; unclear D gene. Germline loops: CDR1 SGHTA, CDR2 FQGNSA. Trimming left V 1 base short and J 0 bases short, with 7 bases between. The CDR3 spans 16 residues. The CDR3 nucleotides read TGTGCCAGCAGCTTAGTGGAGTTCTCTGGGGCCAACGTCCTGACTTTC. Translated, it gives CASSLVEFSGANVLTF.